Below, 18 T cell receptor beta chains from the same sample are listed, as sequenced in a study of beta chain features in type 1 diabetes. The investigators reverse transcribed all of the isolated RNA, so they sequenced expressed TCRB transcripts. TCRdb keeps only in-frame clones here, not all; method: immunoSEQ multiplex PCR. The sample lists 250,000 to 350,000 clones, approximately 14% occurring once. Sequences were obtained from central memory CD4+ T cells from blood. The receptors here all came from a man between 25 and 39 years old in good health.

J is TRBJ1-5 and V is TRBV15; 9 bases line up with TRBD1. The CDR3 totals 16 residues. Trimming at V came to 0 bases and at J to 9 bases, leaving 9 bases not matched to a gene. Germline values: CDR1 LNHNV, CDR2 YYDKDF (reference sequence). The CDR3 sequence is CATSRDTGTGRLPQHF. In DNA form, the CDR3 reads TGTGCCACCAGCAGAGATACCGGGACAGGGCGTCTGCCCCAGCATTTT.

This clone was seen only a few times. The genes are TRBV27 and TRBJ2-4; 9 positions match TRBD2. V was pared by 6 bases and J by 0 bases, with 18 bases of the junction left unmatched. CDR1 MNHEY and CDR2 SMNVEV come from the germline V gene (reference sequence). This CDR3 is 20 amino acids long. CDR3 protein: CASSRRASGDWILAKNIQYF. DNA of the CDR3: TGTGCCAGCAGCCGAAGGGCTAGCGGGGACTGGATTCTAGCCAAAAACATTCAGTACTTC.

Note on this clone: At one boundary the junction diverges from the germline segment, which might be a read error. The J gene is TRBJ2-2, the V gene TRBV4-1, with D perhaps matching TRBD1 or TRBD2 (6 bases each). The CDR3 extends over 16 amino acids. From germline, CDR1 is MGHRA and CDR2 YSYEKL. This CDR3 is CASSQARGRGPGELFF. DNA for the CDR3: TGTGCCAGCAGCCAAGCGCGAGGCCGGGGGCCCGGGGAGCTGTTTTTT.

V and J are TRBV6-6 and TRBJ1-1; 8 nucleotides align to TRBD1. CDR1 is MNHNY and CDR2 is SVGAGI in the germline V gene (reference sequence). There are 12 residues in the CDR3. The V and J ends lost 10 bases and 8 bases, in that order; junction bases with no gene match: 9. CDR3 coding DNA: TGTGCCACCAGGACAGGGACTACCGAAGCTTTCTTT. Protein: CATRTGTTEAFF.

This clone was detected only a few times. The chain employs TRBV4-3 and TRBJ1-1; TRBD1 aligns across 7 bases. From germline, CDR1 is LGHNA and CDR2 YSLEER. Trimming took 3 bases from V and 1 from J; bases not matched to a gene: 5. The CDR3 loop spans 15 amino acids. CDR3 in DNA: TGCGCCAGCAGCCATACGACAGGGAGGAACACTGAAGCTTTCTTT. Translation: CASSHTTGRNTEAFF.

This clone appeared many times. Additional DNA sequences in this sample encode the identical CDR3. The J gene is TRBJ1-4, the V gene TRBV11-2; 9 bases are a match to TRBD1. V lost 4 bases to trimming and J lost 5 bases; unmatched junction nucleotides: 5. The CDR3 contains 15 residues. Germline assignment: CDR1 SGHAT and CDR2 FQNNGV. CDR3 DNA: TGTGCCAGCAGCTCAGGGACAGGGAGGAATGAAAAACTGTTTTTT. It translates to CASSSGTGRNEKLFF.

The chain employs TRBV4-3 and TRBJ2-3; D is possibly TRBD2 (5 bases). The CDR3 consists of 14 residues. Germline loops: CDR1 LGHNA, CDR2 YSLEER. The ends were cut back, 0 bases at V and 9 bases at J, with 13 bases in the middle. Written as DNA, the CDR3 is TGCGCCAGCAGCCAAGAACCCGCGGCGGGCACGCAGTATTTT. This sequence encodes CASSQEPAAGTQYF.

This clone occurred a few times. The CDR3 spells CASGRGQTEAFF. In DNA form, the CDR3 reads TGTGCCAGCGGTAGGGGCCAGACTGAAGCTTTCTTT. The rearrangement uses TRBV28 and TRBJ1-1; TRBD1 might be the D (5 bases). CDR3 length: 12 residues. V gave up 8 bases and J gave up 5 bases, with 12 bases separating them. Germline values: CDR1 MDHEN, CDR2 SYDVKM.

This clone was recorded a few times. The chain links TRBV27 to TRBJ2-1; 10 bases match TRBD2. The V and J ends lost 8 bases and 6 bases, in that order; junction bases with no gene match: 4. This CDR3 is built from 13 residues. Germline V gene sequence: CDR1 MNHEY, CDR2 SMNVEV (reference sequence). The CDR3: CASAAGGVNEQFF. The CDR3 bases are TGTGCCAGCGCAGCGGGGGGGGTCAATGAGCAGTTCTTC.

The genes are TRBV9 and TRBJ1-1; perhaps TRBD1 as D (5 bases). This CDR3 contains 14 residues. The V and J ends lost 4 bases and 4 bases respectively, with 14 bases between them. Germline-derived CDR1 and CDR2 are SGDLS and YYNGEE. CDR3 sequence reads: CASSHEGFGTEAFF. The DNA for the CDR3 is TGTGCCAGCAGCCACGAGGGGTTTGGCACTGAAGCTTTCTTT.

In this sample, this clone turned up a few times. Here the CDR3 omits its conserved ending phenylalanine or tryptophan, so a read error is the likely source. The DNA is omitted, as the CDR3 cannot be located on it reliably, and the CDR3 follows TCRdb's listing. The CDR3 is CASSKFGWSEEL. This rearrangement joins TRBV21-1 to TRBJ2-7; TRBD2 is the table's D call and was not checked against the DNA. TRBV21-1 is an annotated pseudogene. The CDR3 spans 12 residues, counting both ends.

The rearrangement joins TRBV5-1 to TRBJ2-3; tentative D call: TRBD2 (5 bases). Trimming pared 0 bases from V and 3 bases from J, leaving 17 bases between. The length of the CDR3 is 17 residues. The germline V gene has CDR1 SGHRS and CDR2 YFSETQ. The CDR3 DNA follows: TGCGCCAGCAGCTTGGAAGGTAGCCCCCCGGGAACAGATACGCAGTATTTT. Amino acids: CASSLEGSPPGTDTQYF.

The chain combines TRBV27 with TRBJ1-2; D may be TRBD1 (6 bases). The CDR3 totals 15 residues. Trimming took off 4 bases at V and 4 bases at J, with 16 bases between the two ends. Germline CDR1 MNHEY, CDR2 SMNVEV (reference sequence). This CDR3 reads CASSSRNRAGYGYTF. In DNA form, the CDR3 reads TGTGCCAGCAGTTCCCGTAACAGGGCTGGCTATGGCTACACCTTC.

This clone was picked up a small number of times. V gene TRBV19 combines with J gene TRBJ1-1; 9 bases match TRBD1. The V gene's germline CDR1 is LNHDA and CDR2 SQIVND (reference sequence). Trimming took 7 bases from V and 4 from J; bases not matched to a gene: 13. CDR3 length: 16 residues. CDR3 residues: CASNNRQGGFGTEAFF. CDR3 nucleotides: TGTGCCAGTAACAACCGACAGGGGGGTTTTGGCACTGAAGCTTTCTTT.

Only a few counts were recorded for this clone. The gene calls are TRBV12-2 and TRBJ2-7; the table assigns TRBD2, which was not confirmed against the DNA. TRBV12-2 is classified as a pseudogene. The CDR3 has 12 residues. The chain's CDR3 is CASRLTSYEQYF. The CDR3 DNA reads TGTGCAAGTCGCTTAACTTCCTACGAGCAGTACTTC.

The J gene is TRBJ2-7, the V gene TRBV7-2, with D unresolved. Trimming took off 2 bases at V and 4 bases at J, with 9 bases between the two ends. The length of the CDR3 is 13 residues. Germline values: CDR1 SGHTA, CDR2 FQGNSA. CDR3 loop: CASSLRKLYEQYF. The CDR3 DNA follows: TGTGCCAGCAGCTTAAGGAAACTTTACGAGCAGTACTTC.

The genes are TRBV2 and TRBJ2-1, with TRBD1 identical over 9 bases. V was clipped by 4 bases and J by 8 bases; unmatched bases: 9. CDR3 size: 15 residues. CDR1 SNHLY and CDR2 FYNNEI come from the germline V gene. CDR3 nucleotides: TGTGCCAGCAGTGTGGCCCCGGGACAGGGATATGAGCAGTTCTTC. Protein product: CASSVAPGQGYEQFF.

Worth noting for this clone: A clone one base away is much larger, so this may be a read error. The V gene is TRBV6-4, the J gene TRBJ1-2; D remains unclear. This CDR3 contains 11 residues. CDR1 is MRHNA and CDR2 is SNTAGT in the germline V gene. Trimming removed 6 bases from V and 2 bases from J, with 4 bases in between. The CDR3 nucleotides read TGTGCCAGCAGGGAGAACTATGGCTACACCTTC. This encodes CASRENYGYTF.